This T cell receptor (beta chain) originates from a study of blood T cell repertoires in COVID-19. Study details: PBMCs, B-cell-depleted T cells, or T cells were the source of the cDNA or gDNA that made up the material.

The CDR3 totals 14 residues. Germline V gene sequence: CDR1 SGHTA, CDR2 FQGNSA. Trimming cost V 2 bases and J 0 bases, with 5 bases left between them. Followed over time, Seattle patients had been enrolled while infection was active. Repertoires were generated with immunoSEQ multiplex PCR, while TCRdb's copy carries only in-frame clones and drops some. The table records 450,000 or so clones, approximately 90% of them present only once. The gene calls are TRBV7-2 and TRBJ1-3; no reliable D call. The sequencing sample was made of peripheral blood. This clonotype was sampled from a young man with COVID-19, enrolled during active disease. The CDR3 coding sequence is TGTGCCAGCAGCTTACTGAGCTCTGGAAACACCATATATTTT. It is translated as CASSLLSSGNTIYF.